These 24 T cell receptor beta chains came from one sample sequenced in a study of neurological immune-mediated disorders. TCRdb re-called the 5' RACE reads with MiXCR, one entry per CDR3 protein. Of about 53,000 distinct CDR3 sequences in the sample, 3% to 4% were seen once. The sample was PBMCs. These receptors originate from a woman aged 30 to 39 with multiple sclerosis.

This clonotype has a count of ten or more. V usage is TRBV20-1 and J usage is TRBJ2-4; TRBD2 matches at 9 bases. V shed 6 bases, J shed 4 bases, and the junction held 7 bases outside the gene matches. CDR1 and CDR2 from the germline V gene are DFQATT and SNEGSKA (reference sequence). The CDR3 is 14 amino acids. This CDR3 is CSARQTSGKNIQYF. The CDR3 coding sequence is TGCAGTGCACGTCAGACTAGCGGAAAAAACATTCAGTACTTC.

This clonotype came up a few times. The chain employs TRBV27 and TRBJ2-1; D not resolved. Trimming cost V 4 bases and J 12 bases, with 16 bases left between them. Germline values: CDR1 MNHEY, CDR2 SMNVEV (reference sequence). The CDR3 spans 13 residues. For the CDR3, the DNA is TGTGCCAGCAGTTCCACCTCTACAATCCGGCAGTTCTTC. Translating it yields CASSSTSTIRQFF.

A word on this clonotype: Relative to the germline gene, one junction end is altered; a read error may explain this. The CDR3 protein is CASSSQIGGAGSPLNF. CDR3 coding DNA: TGTGCCAGCAGCTCACAAATCGGGGGGGCAGGTTCACCCCTCAACTTT. The V call is TRBV7-6, the J call TRBJ1-6; maybe TRBD1 (6 bases). Germline V CDR1 and CDR2: SGHVS, FNYEAQ. This CDR3 region has 16 residues.

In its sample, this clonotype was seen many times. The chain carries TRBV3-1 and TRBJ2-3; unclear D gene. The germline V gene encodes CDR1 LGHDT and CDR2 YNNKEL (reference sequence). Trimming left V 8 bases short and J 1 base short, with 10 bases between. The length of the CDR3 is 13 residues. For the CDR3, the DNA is TGTGCCAGCGGAAAGGCGGGCACAGATACGCAGTATTTT. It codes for CASGKAGTDTQYF.

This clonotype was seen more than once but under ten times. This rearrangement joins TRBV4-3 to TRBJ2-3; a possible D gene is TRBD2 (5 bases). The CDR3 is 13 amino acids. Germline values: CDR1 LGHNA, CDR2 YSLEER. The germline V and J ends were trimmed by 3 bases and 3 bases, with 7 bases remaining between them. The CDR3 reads CASSHRGTDTQYF. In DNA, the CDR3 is TGCGCCAGCAGCCACCGAGGGACAGATACGCAGTATTTT.

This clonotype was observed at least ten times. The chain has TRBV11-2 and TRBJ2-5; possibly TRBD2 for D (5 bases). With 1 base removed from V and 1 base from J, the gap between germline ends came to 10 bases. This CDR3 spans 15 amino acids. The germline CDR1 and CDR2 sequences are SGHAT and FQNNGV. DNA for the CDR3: TGTGCCAGCAGCTTAGCCCTAACTAGCCAAGAGACCCAGTACTTC. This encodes CASSLALTSQETQYF.

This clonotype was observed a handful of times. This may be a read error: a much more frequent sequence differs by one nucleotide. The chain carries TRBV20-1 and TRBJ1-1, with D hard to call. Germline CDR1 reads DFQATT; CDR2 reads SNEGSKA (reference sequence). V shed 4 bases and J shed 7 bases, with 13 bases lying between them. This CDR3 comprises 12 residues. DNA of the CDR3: TGCAGTGCTATCGGAAAGTTCCTTGAAGCTTTCTTT. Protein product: CSAIGKFLEAFF.

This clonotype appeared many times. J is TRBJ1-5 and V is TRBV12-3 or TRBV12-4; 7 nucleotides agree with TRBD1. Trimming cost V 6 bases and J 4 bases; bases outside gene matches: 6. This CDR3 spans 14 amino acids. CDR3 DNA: TGTGCCAGCAGGGACAAACAGGGGAATCAGCCCCAGCATTTT. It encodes CASRDKQGNQPQHF.

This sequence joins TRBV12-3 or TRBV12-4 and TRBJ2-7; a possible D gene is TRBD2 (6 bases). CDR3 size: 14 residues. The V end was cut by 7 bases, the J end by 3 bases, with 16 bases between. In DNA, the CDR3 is TGTGCCAGCAAGTCGGGACTCACAAGCTACGAGCAGTACTTC. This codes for CASKSGLTSYEQYF.

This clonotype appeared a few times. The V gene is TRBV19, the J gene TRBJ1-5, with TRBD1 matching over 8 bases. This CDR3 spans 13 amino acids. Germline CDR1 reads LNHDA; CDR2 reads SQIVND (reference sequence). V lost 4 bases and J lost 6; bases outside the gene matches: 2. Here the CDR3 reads CASSTGGLQPQHF. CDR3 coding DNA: TGTGCCAGTAGTACAGGGGGCCTTCAGCCCCAGCATTTT.

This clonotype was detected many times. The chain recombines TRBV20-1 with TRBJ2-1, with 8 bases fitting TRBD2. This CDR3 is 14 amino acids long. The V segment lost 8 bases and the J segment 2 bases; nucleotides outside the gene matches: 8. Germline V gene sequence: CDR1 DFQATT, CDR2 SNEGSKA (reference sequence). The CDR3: CSPETSATYNEQFF. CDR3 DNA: TGCAGTCCCGAGACTAGCGCTACCTACAATGAGCAGTTCTTC.

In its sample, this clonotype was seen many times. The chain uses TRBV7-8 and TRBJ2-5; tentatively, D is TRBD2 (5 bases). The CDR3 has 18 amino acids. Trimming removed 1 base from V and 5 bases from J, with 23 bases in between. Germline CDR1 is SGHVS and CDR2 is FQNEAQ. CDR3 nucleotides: TGTGCCAGCAGCTTAGGGCTAGCTCCAAAAACCTCCTTGGAGACCCAGTACTTC. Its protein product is CASSLGLAPKTSLETQYF. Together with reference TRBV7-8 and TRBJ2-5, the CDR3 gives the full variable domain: GAGVSQSPRYKVAKRGQDVALRCDPISGHVSLFWYQQALGQGPEFLTYFQNEAQLDKSGLPSDRFFAERPEGSVSTLKIQRTQQEDSAVYLCASSLGLAPKTSLETQYFGPGTRLLVL.

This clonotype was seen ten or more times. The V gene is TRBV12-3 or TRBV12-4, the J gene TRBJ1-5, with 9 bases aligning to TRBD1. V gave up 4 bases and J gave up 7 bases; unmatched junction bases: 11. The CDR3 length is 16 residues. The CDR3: CASSSHRGRGGQPQHF. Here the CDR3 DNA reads TGTGCCAGCAGTTCCCACAGGGGGCGCGGCGGACAGCCCCAGCATTTT.

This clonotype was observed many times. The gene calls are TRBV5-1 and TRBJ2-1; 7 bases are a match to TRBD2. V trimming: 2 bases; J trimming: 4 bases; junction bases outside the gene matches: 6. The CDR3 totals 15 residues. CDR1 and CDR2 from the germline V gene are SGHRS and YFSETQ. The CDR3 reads CASSFSGMEYNEQFF. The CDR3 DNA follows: TGCGCCAGCAGCTTCAGCGGGATGGAGTACAATGAGCAGTTCTTC.

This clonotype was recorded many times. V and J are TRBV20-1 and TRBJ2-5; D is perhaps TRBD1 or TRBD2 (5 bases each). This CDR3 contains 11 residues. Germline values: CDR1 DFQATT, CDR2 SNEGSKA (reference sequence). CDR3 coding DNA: TGCAGCGGTCTGGGGGAAGAGACCCAGTACTTC. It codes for CSGLGEETQYF.

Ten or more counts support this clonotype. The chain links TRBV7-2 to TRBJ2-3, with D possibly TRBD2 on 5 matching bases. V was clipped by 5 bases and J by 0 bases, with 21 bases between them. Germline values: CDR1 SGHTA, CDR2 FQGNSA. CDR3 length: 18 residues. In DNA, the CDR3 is TGTGCCAGCAGCCCCACACTTGGAGGAAGCGCGAGCACAGATACGCAGTATTTT. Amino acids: CASSPTLGGSASTDTQYF.

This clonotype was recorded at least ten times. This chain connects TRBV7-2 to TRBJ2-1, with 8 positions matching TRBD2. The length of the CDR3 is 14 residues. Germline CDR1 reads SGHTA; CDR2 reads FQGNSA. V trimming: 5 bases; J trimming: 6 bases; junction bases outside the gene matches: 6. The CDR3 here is CASSTRSGGNEQFF. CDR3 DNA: TGTGCCAGCAGCACCAGGAGCGGGGGCAATGAGCAGTTCTTC.

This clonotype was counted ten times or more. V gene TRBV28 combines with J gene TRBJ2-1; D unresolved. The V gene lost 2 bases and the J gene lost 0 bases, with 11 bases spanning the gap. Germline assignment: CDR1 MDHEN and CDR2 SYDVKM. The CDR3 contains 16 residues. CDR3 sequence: CASSLAHVSSYNEQFF. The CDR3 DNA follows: TGTGCCAGCAGTTTAGCCCATGTGAGCTCCTACAATGAGCAGTTCTTC.

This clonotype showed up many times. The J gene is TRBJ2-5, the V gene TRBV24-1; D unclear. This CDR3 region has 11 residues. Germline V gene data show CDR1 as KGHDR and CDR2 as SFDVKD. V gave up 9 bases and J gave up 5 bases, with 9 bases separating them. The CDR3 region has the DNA TGTGCCACCGGGGATGGGGAGACCCAGTACTTC. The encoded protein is CATGDGETQYF.

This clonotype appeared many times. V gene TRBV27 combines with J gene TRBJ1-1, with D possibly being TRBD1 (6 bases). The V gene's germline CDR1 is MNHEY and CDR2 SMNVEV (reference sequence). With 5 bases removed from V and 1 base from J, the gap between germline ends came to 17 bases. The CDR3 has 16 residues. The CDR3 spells CASSPYWGGANTEAFF. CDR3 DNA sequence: TGTGCCAGCAGTCCATATTGGGGGGGCGCGAACACTGAAGCTTTCTTT.

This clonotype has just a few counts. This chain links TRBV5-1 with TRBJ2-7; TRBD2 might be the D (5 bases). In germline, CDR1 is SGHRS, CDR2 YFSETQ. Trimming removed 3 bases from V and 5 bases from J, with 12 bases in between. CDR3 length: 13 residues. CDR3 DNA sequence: TGCGCCAGCAGCTATTTAACCGGGGACGAGCAGTACTTC. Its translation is CASSYLTGDEQYF.

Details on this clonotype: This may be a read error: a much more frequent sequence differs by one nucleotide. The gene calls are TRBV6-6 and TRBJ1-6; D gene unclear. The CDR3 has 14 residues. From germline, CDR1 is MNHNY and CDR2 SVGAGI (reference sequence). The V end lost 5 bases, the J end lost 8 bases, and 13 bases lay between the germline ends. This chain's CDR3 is CASSRTNLDSPLHF. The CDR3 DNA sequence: TGTGCCAGCAGTCGAACCAATTTAGATTCACCCCTCCACTTT.

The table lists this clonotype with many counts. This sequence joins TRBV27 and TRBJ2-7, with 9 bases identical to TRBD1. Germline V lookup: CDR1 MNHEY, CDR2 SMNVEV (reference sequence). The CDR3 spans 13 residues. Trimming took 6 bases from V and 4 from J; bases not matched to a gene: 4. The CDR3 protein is CASRLQGAYEQYF. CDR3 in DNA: TGTGCCAGCAGACTACAGGGGGCGTACGAGCAGTACTTC.

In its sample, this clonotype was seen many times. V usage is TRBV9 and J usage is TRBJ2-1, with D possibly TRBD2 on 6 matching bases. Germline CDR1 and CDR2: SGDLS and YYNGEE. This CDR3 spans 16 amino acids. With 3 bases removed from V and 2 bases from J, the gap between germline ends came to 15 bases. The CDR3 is CASSERLGGTYNEQFF. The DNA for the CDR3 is TGTGCCAGCAGCGAACGTTTGGGGGGAACCTACAATGAGCAGTTCTTC.